This record looks at one T cell receptor (beta chain) sequence and its context. The sample comes from a study of cytomegalovirus exposure and HLA in healthy donors. 60 Vbeta and 13 Jbeta primers were used in PCR. Measured with immunoSEQ multiplex PCR; TCRdb has only the in-frame clones, and not every one. Among roughly 130,000 clones listed, about 74% were seen once. CDR1 and CDR2 (germline): SGHDT, YYEEEE. The V end lost 5 bases, the J end lost 4 bases, and 15 bases lay between the germline ends. The CDR3 sequence is 14 residues long. V is TRBV5-6 and J is TRBJ1-2; D call uncertain. Specimen: PBMCs. This receptor was identified in a woman in her fifties or sixties in good health and CMV-seropositive. As DNA, the CDR3 is TGTGCCAGCAGTTCAGCTAGGATCGTCTATGGCTACACCTTC. Translating it yields CASSSARIVYGYTF.